The 5 T cell receptor beta chains below come from one sample, sequenced in a study of T cell responses to AZD1222 COVID-19 vaccine. The table came from immunoSEQ multiplex PCR; TCRdb's copy has only in-frame clones and leaves some out. Among tens of thousands of clones listed, 90% were seen once. The sequenced sample was peripheral blood, obtained on day 0 of AZD1222 vaccination. These receptors were obtained from an adult in good health.

CDR3 amino acids: CASGTNAEETQYF. The CDR3 DNA follows: TGTGCCAGTGGGACCAACGCTGAAGAGACCCAGTACTTC. The rearrangement uses TRBV27 and TRBJ2-5; D possibly uses TRBD1 or TRBD2 (5 bases each). CDR3 length equals 13 residues. Looked up from germline, CDR1 is MNHEY and CDR2 is SMNVEV (reference sequence). V was pared by 9 bases and J by 3 bases, with 14 bases between.

This clone was detected a few times. V gene TRBV4-2 combines with J gene TRBJ2-3; 7 positions match TRBD1. This CDR3 is built from 15 residues. The germline V gene encodes CDR1 LGHNA and CDR2 YNFKEQ. The V and J ends lost 3 bases and 4 bases, in that order; junction bases with no gene match: 7. This chain's CDR3 is CASSQAGQAADTQYF. The CDR3 DNA is TGTGCCAGCAGCCAGGCCGGACAGGCAGCAGATACGCAGTATTTT.

The J gene is TRBJ2-7, the V gene TRBV27; 7 positions agree with TRBD1. The germline CDR1 and CDR2 sequences are MNHEY and SMNVEV (reference sequence). V trimming: 6 bases; J trimming: 2 bases; junction bases outside the gene matches: 10. The CDR3 has 15 amino acids. The CDR3, as DNA: TGTGCCAGCAGACGACAGGGAGAGAAGCCCTACGAGCAGTACTTC. It yields the protein CASRRQGEKPYEQYF.

The genes are TRBV30 and TRBJ1-4; D not certain. CDR3 size: 14 residues. The germline CDR1 and CDR2 sequences are GTSNPN and SVGIG (reference sequence). V was cut by 4 bases and J by 2 bases, with 11 bases left in between. The CDR3 region has the DNA TGTGCCTGGATGACGGGAGGGACTAATGAAAAACTGTTTTTT. This codes for CAWMTGGTNEKLFF.

The rearrangement joins TRBV11-3 to TRBJ2-7; no definite D call. V was clipped by 3 bases and J by 2 bases, with 8 bases between them. This CDR3 contains 13 residues. CDR1 is SGHNT and CDR2 is YENEEA in the germline V gene. CDR3 nucleotides: TGTGCCAGCAGCTTTCGGTCAACCTACGAGCAGTACTTC. Encoded protein: CASSFRSTYEQYF.